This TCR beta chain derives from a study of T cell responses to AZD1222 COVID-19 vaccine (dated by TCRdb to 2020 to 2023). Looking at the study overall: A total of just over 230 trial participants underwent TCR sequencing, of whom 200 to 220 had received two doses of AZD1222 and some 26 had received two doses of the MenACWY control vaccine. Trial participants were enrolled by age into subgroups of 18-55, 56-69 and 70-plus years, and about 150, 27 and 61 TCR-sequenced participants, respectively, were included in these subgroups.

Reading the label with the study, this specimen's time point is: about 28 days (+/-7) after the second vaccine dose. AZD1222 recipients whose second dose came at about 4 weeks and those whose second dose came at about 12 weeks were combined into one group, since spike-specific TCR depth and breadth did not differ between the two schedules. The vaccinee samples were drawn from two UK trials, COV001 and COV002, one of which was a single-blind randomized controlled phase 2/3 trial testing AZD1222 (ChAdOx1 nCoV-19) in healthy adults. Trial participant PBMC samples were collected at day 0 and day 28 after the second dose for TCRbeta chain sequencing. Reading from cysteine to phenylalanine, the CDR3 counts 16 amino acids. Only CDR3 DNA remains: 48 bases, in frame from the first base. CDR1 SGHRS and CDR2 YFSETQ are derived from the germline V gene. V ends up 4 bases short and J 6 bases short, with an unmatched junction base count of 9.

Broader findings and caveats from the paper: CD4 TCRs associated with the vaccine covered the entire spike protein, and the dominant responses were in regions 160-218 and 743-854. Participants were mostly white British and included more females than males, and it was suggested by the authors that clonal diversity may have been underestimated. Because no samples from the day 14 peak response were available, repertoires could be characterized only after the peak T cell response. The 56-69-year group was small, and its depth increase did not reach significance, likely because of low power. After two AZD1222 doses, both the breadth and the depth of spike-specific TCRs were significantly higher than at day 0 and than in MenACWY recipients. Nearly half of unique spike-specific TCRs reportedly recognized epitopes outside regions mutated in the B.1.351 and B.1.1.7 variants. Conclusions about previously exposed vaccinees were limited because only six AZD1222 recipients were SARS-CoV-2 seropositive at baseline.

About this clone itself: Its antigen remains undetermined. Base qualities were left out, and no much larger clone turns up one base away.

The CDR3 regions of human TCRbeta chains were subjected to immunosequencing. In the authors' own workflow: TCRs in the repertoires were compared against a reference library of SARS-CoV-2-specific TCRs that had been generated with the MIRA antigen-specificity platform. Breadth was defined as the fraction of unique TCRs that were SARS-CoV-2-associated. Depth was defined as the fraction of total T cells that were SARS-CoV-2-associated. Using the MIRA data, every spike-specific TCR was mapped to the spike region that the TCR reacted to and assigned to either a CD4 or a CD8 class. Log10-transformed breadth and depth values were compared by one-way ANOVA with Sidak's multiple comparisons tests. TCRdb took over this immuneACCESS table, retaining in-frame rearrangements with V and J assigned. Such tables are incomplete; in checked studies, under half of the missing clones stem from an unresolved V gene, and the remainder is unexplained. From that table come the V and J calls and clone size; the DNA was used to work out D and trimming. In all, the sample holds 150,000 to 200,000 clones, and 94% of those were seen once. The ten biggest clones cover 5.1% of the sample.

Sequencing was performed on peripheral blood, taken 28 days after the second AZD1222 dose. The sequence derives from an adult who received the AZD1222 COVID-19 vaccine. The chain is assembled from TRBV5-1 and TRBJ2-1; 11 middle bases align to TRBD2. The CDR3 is CASSVTLAGDGNEQFF. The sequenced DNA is TGCGCCAGCAGCGTAACACTAGCGGGAGACGGCAATGAGCAGTTCTTC. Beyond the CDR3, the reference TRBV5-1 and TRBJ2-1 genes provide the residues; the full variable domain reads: KAGVTQTPRYLIKTRGQQVTLSCSPISGHRSVSWYQQTPGQGLQFLFEYFSETQRNKGNFPGRFSGRQFSNSRSEMNVSTLELGDSALYLCASSVTLAGDGNEQFFGPGTRLTVL.